What follows are 32 T cell receptor beta chains derived from one specimen sequenced in a study of graft-versus-host responses after intestinal transplantation. No antigen has been identified for these receptors. Measured with immunoSEQ multiplex PCR; TCRdb has only the in-frame clones, and not every one. The sample has roughly 100,000 clones, less than 90% seen once; the top ten hold about 0.9%. The source was unstimulated CD4+ T cells sorted from spleen or lymph node cells, collected before intestinal transplant. Receptor source: a human donor who received an intestinal transplant.

This clone was seen a few times. The rearrangement joins TRBV27 to TRBJ1-6; D unclear. CDR1 and CDR2 (germline): MNHEY, SMNVEV (reference sequence). The CDR3 runs to 14 residues. V dropped 6 bases and J dropped 1 base, with 7 bases sitting between them. The CDR3 protein is CASSSGSYNSPLHF. The CDR3 nucleotides read TGTGCCAGCAGCTCGGGATCCTATAATTCACCCCTCCACTTT.

V and J are TRBV2 and TRBJ2-1; 11 bases map to TRBD1. Germline loops: CDR1 SNHLY, CDR2 FYNNEI. The CDR3 totals 13 residues. The J segment lost 7 bases and the V segment lost 8 bases, leaving 4 bases of the junction unmatched. In DNA, the CDR3 is TGTGCCAGCCATTGGGACAGGGGGAATGAGCAGTTCTTC. Residues: CASHWDRGNEQFF. Supplemented by reference TRBV2 and TRBJ2-1, the full variable domain reads EPEVTQTPSHQVTQMGQEVILRCVPISNHLYFYWYRQILGQKVEFLVSFYNNEISEKSEIFDDQFSVERPDGSNFTLKIRSTKLEDSAMYFCASHWDRGNEQFFGPGTRLTVL.

In nucleotides, the CDR3 is TGTGCCAGCAGTGAATTATTTACACCCGTGCTGAACACTGAAGCTTTCTTT. Translating it yields CASSELFTPVLNTEAFF. This sequence joins TRBV25-1 and TRBJ1-1, with D unresolved. Germline CDR1 reads MGHDK; CDR2 reads SYGVNS. Trimming took off 1 base at V and 0 bases at J, with 15 bases between the two ends. There are 17 residues in the CDR3.

This clone was seen only once. The chain joins TRBV6-6 to TRBJ2-5; 10 nucleotides match TRBD1. The CDR3 is 15 amino acids. V lost 5 bases and J lost 3; bases outside the gene matches: 6. CDR1 is MNHNY, CDR2 SVGAGI, per germline (reference sequence). The CDR3 DNA follows: TGTGCCAGCAGTCGACAGGGGGCGGCCGAAGAGACCCAGTACTTC. As protein: CASSRQGAAEETQYF.

J is TRBJ1-2 and V is TRBV11-2, with D perhaps TRBD1 (5 bases). The CDR3 covers 11 residues. The germline CDR1 and CDR2 sequences are SGHAT and FQNNGV. Trimming shortened V by 4 bases and J by 8 bases, and 8 bases separated the two germline ends. Here the CDR3 DNA reads TGTGCCAGCAGCTCAGGGTTAGGCTACACCTTC. This encodes CASSSGLGYTF.

V and J are TRBV10-1 and TRBJ2-1; 12 bases align to TRBD2. CDR1 and CDR2 (germline): WNHNN, SYGVQD (reference sequence). The trim removed 3 bases at V and 9 bases at J, leaving 6 bases unmatched. The CDR3 loop spans 15 amino acids. The CDR3 protein is CASSDYLAGGGEQFF. CDR3 DNA sequence: TGCGCCAGCAGTGACTACCTAGCGGGAGGGGGTGAGCAGTTCTTC.

This clone was seen only once. The genes are TRBV5-6 and TRBJ2-7; 8 bases agree with TRBD2. The CDR3 extends over 18 amino acids. CDR1 is SGHDT, CDR2 YYEEEE, per germline. Trimming removed 0 bases from V and 5 bases from J; junction bases left unmatched: 16. The CDR3 reads CASSLGPRHSGIVDEQYF. CDR3 DNA sequence: TGTGCCAGCAGCTTGGGTCCCCGACATAGCGGGATCGTGGACGAGCAGTACTTC. Based on the CDR3 plus reference TRBV5-6 and TRBJ2-7, the full variable domain is DAGVTQSPTHLIKTRGQQVTLRCSPKSGHDTVSWYQQALGQGPQFIFQYYEEEERQRGNFPDRFSGHQFPNYSSELNVNALLLGDSALYLCASSLGPRHSGIVDEQYFGPGTRLTVT.

The chain combines TRBV6-6 with TRBJ2-7; D possibly corresponds to TRBD2 (6 bases). In germline, CDR1 is MNHNY, CDR2 SVGAGI (reference sequence). V was trimmed by 2 bases and J by 3 bases, leaving 14 bases between them. The CDR3 has 15 residues. The DNA for the CDR3 is TGTGCCAGCAGTTACGAACTGGGAGGCAGCTACGAGCAGTACTTC. Protein product: CASSYELGGSYEQYF.

The chain has TRBV11-1 and TRBJ2-3; D gene ambiguous. CDR1 and CDR2 (germline): SGHAT, FQDESV (reference sequence). The CDR3 runs 16 residues. Trimming took off 6 bases at V and 1 base at J, with 17 bases between the two ends. CDR3 DNA sequence: TGTGCCAGCAGTCGCGGTCTGGGAACCGGCACAGATACGCAGTATTTT. Translation gives CASSRGLGTGTDTQYF.

The chain joins TRBV5-1 to TRBJ2-1; 15 nucleotides align to TRBD2. V trimming: 4 bases; J trimming: 7 bases; junction bases outside the gene matches: 6. This CDR3 region has 16 residues. Germline V gives CDR1 SGHRS, CDR2 YFSETQ. This chain's CDR3 is CASSRRGLAGGNEQFF. In DNA, the CDR3 is TGCGCCAGCAGCCGAAGGGGACTAGCGGGAGGAAATGAGCAGTTCTTC.

V and J are TRBV25-1 and TRBJ1-6; D is undetermined. V was trimmed by 5 bases and J by 0 bases, leaving 5 bases between them. This CDR3 is built from 14 residues. The V gene's germline CDR1 is MGHDK and CDR2 SYGVNS. The CDR3 region is CASSTSSYNSPLHF. CDR3 nucleotides: TGTGCCAGCAGTACCAGCTCCTATAATTCACCCCTCCACTTT.

This chain joins TRBV18 and TRBJ2-1; D is ambiguous. The germline V gene has CDR1 KGHSH and CDR2 LQKENI. The V end was cut by 3 bases, the J end by 2 bases, with 8 bases between. The CDR3 has 14 residues. CDR3 sequence (DNA): TGTGCCAGCTCACCGGCCGGGCCCTACAATGAGCAGTTCTTC. It yields the protein CASSPAGPYNEQFF.

J is TRBJ2-5 and V is TRBV2, with 8 bases fitting TRBD2. Germline V gene lookup returns CDR1 SNHLY and CDR2 FYNNEI. The V gene end was trimmed by 8 bases and the J gene end by 5 bases; junction bases not matched to a gene: 4. The CDR3 runs 12 residues. The CDR3: CASLLAAETQYF. The CDR3 DNA is TGTGCCAGCCTACTAGCGGCCGAGACCCAGTACTTC.

In DNA, the CDR3 is TGTGCCAGCAGCTTAGAGGAAGAGACCCAGTACTTC. Protein product: CASSLEEETQYF. V gene TRBV7-9 combines with J gene TRBJ2-5, with D hard to call. Germline-derived CDR1 and CDR2 are SEHNR and FQNEAQ (reference sequence). Trimming shortened V by 1 base and J by 3 bases, and 3 bases separated the two germline ends. CDR3 length: 12 amino acids.

The V call is TRBV21-1, the J call TRBJ1-4. TRBV21-1 is a pseudogene. CDR3 length equals 16 residues. This CDR3 reads CASSKRVTLTNEKLFF. CDR3 in DNA: TGTGCCAGCAGCAAAAGGGTAACTCTAACTAATGAAAAACTGTTTTTT.

The chain links TRBV4-1 to TRBJ2-5; the match to TRBD2 covers 7 bases. With 1 base clipped from V and 2 bases from J, the junction kept 4 bases outside the gene matches. The CDR3 spans 15 residues. Germline V gene data show CDR1 as MGHRA and CDR2 as YSYEKL. CDR3 in amino acids: CASSQAGRGQETQYF. DNA of the CDR3: TGCGCCAGCAGCCAAGCAGGGCGGGGGCAAGAGACCCAGTACTTC.

The chain is built from TRBV2 and TRBJ1-5; D is unclear. CDR3 length: 13 residues. CDR1 is SNHLY, CDR2 FYNNEI, per germline. V gave up 6 bases and J gave up 4 bases, with 10 bases separating them. CDR3 sequence (DNA): TGTGCCAGCAGCGATAGTAATAATCAGCCCCAGCATTTT. Its protein product is CASSDSNNQPQHF.

The chain combines TRBV9 with TRBJ2-1, with 8 bases that match TRBD2. V lost 7 bases to trimming and J lost 5 bases; unmatched junction nucleotides: 11. Germline V gene data show CDR1 as SGDLS and CDR2 as YYNGEE. This CDR3 has 15 residues. DNA of the CDR3: TGTGCCAGCCGACACTCGACAGCGGGGGACAATGAGCAGTTCTTC. It is translated as CASRHSTAGDNEQFF.

The CDR3 spells CASSDTGTGANVLTF. For the CDR3, the DNA is TGTGCCAGCAGCGATACAGGGACTGGGGCCAACGTCCTGACTTTC. The chain carries TRBV7-3 and TRBJ2-6; D perhaps matches TRBD1 (6 bases). The CDR3 extends over 15 amino acids. The germline V and J ends were trimmed by 5 bases and 2 bases, with 10 bases remaining between them. The germline V gene has CDR1 SGHTA and CDR2 FQGTGA.

The chain combines TRBV5-1 with TRBJ2-5, with D possibly being TRBD1 or TRBD2 (6 bases each). The V end lost 5 bases, the J end lost 5 bases, and 13 bases lay between the germline ends. CDR1 and CDR2 (germline): SGHRS, YFSETQ. This CDR3 has 13 residues. The CDR3 sequence: CASRQLGGETQYF. CDR3 DNA: TGCGCCAGCAGGCAATTAGGGGGGGAGACCCAGTACTTC.

For this clone: Other DNA sequences of this sample code for an identical CDR3. The rearrangement uses TRBV6-1 and TRBJ2-5; D uncertain. Trimming cost V 7 bases and J 5 bases, with 5 bases left between them. CDR1 MNHNS and CDR2 SASEGT come from the germline V gene. The CDR3 is 10 residues long. The CDR3 nucleotides read TGTGCCAGCACATTGGAGACCCAGTACTTC. This gives the protein CASTLETQYF.

This sequence joins TRBV4-1 and TRBJ1-6; 12 bases align to TRBD1. The V segment lost 4 bases and the J segment 9 bases; nucleotides outside the gene matches: 7. The CDR3 runs 16 residues. CDR1 and CDR2 from the germline V gene are MGHRA and YSYEKL. For the CDR3, the DNA is TGCGCCAGCAGCCCCGGGACAGGGGGCGCTTCTTCACCCCTCCACTTT. It translates to CASSPGTGGASSPLHF.

The chain has TRBV6-6 and TRBJ2-5, with D tentatively TRBD2 (5 bases). From germline, CDR1 is MNHNY and CDR2 SVGAGI (reference sequence). With 0 bases removed from V and 5 bases from J, the gap between germline ends came to 10 bases. This CDR3 region has 14 residues. CDR3 region: CASSYSPGKETQYF. CDR3 nucleotides: TGTGCCAGCAGTTACTCTCCGGGGAAGGAGACCCAGTACTTC.

The chain employs TRBV19 and TRBJ2-3; a weak D match, TRBD1 (5 bases). The V gene's germline CDR1 is LNHDA and CDR2 SQIVND (reference sequence). The CDR3 sequence is 15 residues long. Deletions cut 6 bases from V and 2 bases from J, with 15 bases between. The CDR3 bases are TGTGCCAGTAGCCGCGACAGTCAAGCCACAGATACGCAGTATTTT. Its protein is CASSRDSQATDTQYF.

This clone was detected only once. The V and J genes are TRBV6-5 and TRBJ1-1; TRBD1 agrees at 9 bases. The CDR3 runs 14 residues. V dropped 8 bases and J dropped 4; count of bases not matched to a gene: 8. The germline gives CDR1 MNHEY, CDR2 SVGAGI. The CDR3 reads CASRRGQGGTEAFF. The DNA of the CDR3 is TGTGCCAGCCGGAGGGGACAGGGAGGCACTGAAGCTTTCTTT.

The J gene is TRBJ2-5, the V gene TRBV11-2; tentative D call: TRBD2 (7 bases). Trimming pared 5 bases from V and 5 bases from J, leaving 15 bases between. This CDR3 is 14 amino acids long. Germline V CDR1 and CDR2: SGHAT, FQNNGV. CDR3 nucleotide sequence: TGTGCCAGCAGCAAGGCGGGGGCCTGGGAGACCCAGTACTTC. It encodes CASSKAGAWETQYF.

The count of this clone is one. The rearrangement uses TRBV2 and TRBJ1-6; possible D gene TRBD1, 5 bases. Trimming shortened V by 7 bases and J by 9 bases, and 19 bases separated the two germline ends. Germline lookup yields CDR1 SNHLY and CDR2 FYNNEI. The CDR3 consists of 15 residues. The CDR3 spells CASTVGVSGGSPLHF. CDR3 bases: TGTGCCAGCACGGTCGGGGTATCGGGGGGTTCACCCCTCCACTTT.

Here the CDR3 reads CASSFRQEVNEQFF. The CDR3 DNA reads as TGTGCCAGCAGCTTCCGACAGGAAGTCAATGAGCAGTTCTTC. The chain employs TRBV11-1 and TRBJ2-1; TRBD1 is a possible D gene (6 bases). Between the trimmed V and J ends, which lost 3 bases and 6 bases, there was a span of 12 bases. The length of the CDR3 is 14 residues. In germline, CDR1 is SGHAT, CDR2 FQDESV (reference sequence).

J is TRBJ1-4 and V is TRBV6-1; D is unresolved. The CDR3 is 14 amino acids. Germline V gives CDR1 MNHNS, CDR2 SASEGT. The ends were cut back, 4 bases at V and 0 bases at J, with 6 bases in the middle. This CDR3 is CASSVTATNEKLFF. The CDR3 DNA reads as TGTGCCAGCAGTGTTACAGCAACTAATGAAAAACTGTTTTTT.

J is TRBJ1-3 and V is TRBV6-1; TRBD1 might be the D (5 bases). Germline V gene sequence: CDR1 MNHNS, CDR2 SASEGT. The V end lost 6 bases, the J end lost 6 bases, and 12 bases lay between the germline ends. The CDR3 totals 13 residues. The CDR3 loop is CASRRLRENTIYF. The CDR3 nucleotides are TGTGCCAGCAGACGCCTCAGGGAAAACACCATATATTTT.

This sequence joins TRBV6-1 and TRBJ1-1, with 7 bases identical to TRBD1. The V and J ends lost 5 bases and 3 bases, in that order; junction bases with no gene match: 3. Germline values: CDR1 MNHNS, CDR2 SASEGT. This CDR3 is built from 13 residues. The CDR3 DNA reads TGTGCCAGCAGTCAACAGGGGTACACTGAAGCTTTCTTT. This gives the protein CASSQQGYTEAFF.

In DNA form, the CDR3 reads TGTGCCATCAGTGGGTCCGGAGATACGCAGTATTTT. Translating gives CAISGSGDTQYF. The chain recombines TRBV10-3 with TRBJ2-3, with D uncertain. Trimming took 4 bases from V and 5 from J, leaving 7 bases between them. CDR1 and CDR2 from the germline V gene are ENHRY and SYGVKD. The CDR3 sequence is 12 residues long.